These T cell receptor beta chains were read from a single sample in a study of cytomegalovirus exposure and HLA in healthy donors. Sequenced by immunoSEQ multiplex PCR; TCRdb stores in-frame clones only, minus some. The sample has 60,000 to 90,000 clones, approximately 63% seen once. Sequenced material: PBMCs. The source is a woman aged 45-65 years in good health and CMV-seropositive. The CDR3 runs from the conserved cysteine through the conserved F or W. The D gene is left open where the match is weak. Only some rows state a clone size, as once, few, many or a class for expanded clones.

V gene,clone size,D gene,J gene,CDR3 DNA,CDR3 protein
TRBV18,few,TRBD2,TRBJ2-7,TGTGCCAGCTCCGTCCTAGCGGGAGGATTCTACGAGCAGTACTTC,CASSVLAGGFYEQYF
TRBV4-3,.,TRBD2,TRBJ2-1,TGCGCCAGCAGCCTTAGACTAGCGGGAGGGCAATTCCAGTTCTTC,CASSLRLAGGQFQFF
TRBV28,once,TRBD2,TRBJ2-5,TGTGCCAGCGGGCTAAGGGGCGGGGGGGCCAAGTACCAAGAGACCCAGTACTTC,CASGLRGGGAKYQETQYF
TRBV15,.,TRBD1,TRBJ2-7,TGTGCCACCAGTACCGCGGGCCGGGACAGGGGGCTCTACGAGCAGTACTTC,CATSTAGRDRGLYEQYF
TRBV10-1,.,TRBD2,TRBJ2-2,TGCGCCAGCAGTCCGGGGACTAGCTCCAAGGGGGGGGAGCTGTTTTTT,CASSPGTSSKGGELFF
TRBV5-1,.,TRBD2,TRBJ2-7,TGCGCCAGCAGCTTGGTGGGTAGCGGGGTATCCTACGAGCAGTACTTC,CASSLVGSGVSYEQYF
TRBV7-2,few,.,TRBJ2-7,TGTGCCAGCAGCTTAAATGCGGGGACCTACGAGCAGTACTTC,CASSLNAGTYEQYF
TRBV6-1,once,.,TRBJ1-5,TGTGCCAGCAGTGAAACCCTCGCGCAGGGCAGTCAGCCCCAGCATTTT,CASSETLAQGSQPQHF
TRBV2,.,.,TRBJ1-5,TGTGCCAGCAGCCCGCGGGAGTATAGCAATCAGCCCCAGCATTTT,CASSPREYSNQPQHF
TRBV5-5,.,TRBD2,TRBJ2-7,TGTGCCAGCAGCTTATGGTGGGGGACTAGCGTATCCTACGAGCAGTACTTC,CASSLWWGTSVSYEQYF
TRBV7-6,few,.,TRBJ2-7,TGTGCCAGCAGCTTAGAAGCAACCTACGAGCAGTACTTC,CASSLEATYEQYF
TRBV7-8,.,TRBD1,TRBJ2-7,TGTGCCAGCAGCTTAGCGGGACAGGTCTACGAGCAGTACTTC,CASSLAGQVYEQYF
TRBV7-2,few,.,TRBJ1-4,TGTGCCAGCAGCTACTCAACTAATGAAAAACTGTTTTTT,CASSYSTNEKLFF
TRBV7-2,.,.,TRBJ2-7,TGTGCCAGCAGCCAGGGGCGGGAGCACGAGCAGTACTTC,CASSQGREHEQYF
TRBV7-6,.,TRBD2,TRBJ2-5,TGTGCCAGCAGCTGGGACTATCAGGGGACCCAGTACTTC,CASSWDYQGTQYF
TRBV9,.,TRBD1,TRBJ2-1,TGTGCCAGCAGCGGCACACAGGGGGCGCTCGGTGAGCAGTTCTTC,CASSGTQGALGEQFF
TRBV30,.,.,TRBJ2-3,TGTGCCTGGATGGCGGGGACCACAGATACGCAGTATTTT,CAWMAGTTDTQYF
TRBV5-1,.,TRBD1,TRBJ1-2,TGCGCCAGCAGCCAAGGGGACAGGCTAGGCTATGGCTACACCTTC,CASSQGDRLGYGYTF
TRBV10-2,few,.,TRBJ1-6,TGCGCCAGCAGGGGGAGTTTTTATAATTCACCCCTCCACTTT,CASRGSFYNSPLHF
TRBV30,few,.,TRBJ2-7,TGTGCCTGGAGTGTCCTGGGCTTCACCGGCGAGCAGTACTTC,CAWSVLGFTGEQYF
TRBV11-2,once,.,TRBJ2-4,TGTGCCAGCAGACCCACTTCGGGGCGGGGAAACATTCAGTACTTC,CASRPTSGRGNIQYF
TRBV21-1,.,.,TRBJ1-4,TGTGCCAGCAGCAAATGTAGAGGGTCAGGGGGTCATTCTACGCGAAAACTGTTTTTT,CASSKCRGSGGHSTRKLFF
TRBV6-1,.,TRBD1,TRBJ1-5,TGTGCCAGCAGAACGGGACAGGGGAGCAATCAGCCCCAGCATTTT,CASRTGQGSNQPQHF
TRBV15,.,TRBD2,TRBJ2-2,TGTGCCACCAGCAGAGGGGGACTAGCCGGGGAGCTGTTTTTT,CATSRGGLAGELFF
TRBV5-1,.,TRBD2,TRBJ2-5,TGCGCCAGCAGCTTGGGGGGGGGAGAGACCCAGTACTTC,CASSLGGGETQYF
TRBV19,.,.,TRBJ1-2,TGTGCCAGTAGCACAGGAAGGGGCCACTATGGCTACACCTTC,CASSTGRGHYGYTF
TRBV10-3,few,.,TRBJ1-5,TGTGCCATCGGGGCGGCAGGACCTAGCAATCAGCCCCAGCATTTT,CAIGAAGPSNQPQHF
TRBV6-5,few,TRBD1,TRBJ1-1,TGTGCCAGCCGGTCGGGACAGCCGAACACTGAAGCTTTCTTT,CASRSGQPNTEAFF
TRBV19,.,TRBD2,TRBJ2-1,TGTGCCAGTAGTATAGGGCGCGGGAGCCTCTCCTACAATGAGCAGTTCTTC,CASSIGRGSLSYNEQFF
TRBV7-6,.,.,TRBJ1-3,TGTGCCAGCAGCCGAGCAGGGGCTGGAAACACCATATATTTT,CASSRAGAGNTIYF
TRBV7-3,.,.,TRBJ2-5,TGTGCCAGCAGCTTAATAGCCAGCCAAGAGACCCAGTACTTC,CASSLIASQETQYF
TRBV9,.,.,TRBJ2-5,TGTGCCAGCAGCGATAACCCAAACCTACCTGTGCACCAAGAGACCCAGTACTTC,CASSDNPNLPVHQETQYF
TRBV10-2,.,TRBD2,TRBJ2-1,TGCGCCAGCAGTGACCTCGGGACTAGCGGGTCCTACAATGAGCAGTTCTTC,CASSDLGTSGSYNEQFF
TRBV28,.,TRBD1,TRBJ1-5,TGTGCCAGCAATACTTGGACAGGGCGACAGCCCCAGCATTTT,CASNTWTGRQPQHF
TRBV10-3,.,TRBD1,TRBJ1-5,TGTGCCATCAGTGGGGACAGTTCAGTGCCCCAGCATTTT,CAISGDSSVPQHF
TRBV18,.,.,TRBJ1-1,TGTGCCAGCTCAGTTCGAAGGGGGAGGGACACTGAAGCTTTCTTT,CASSVRRGRDTEAFF
TRBV4-1,once,.,TRBJ1-1,TGCGCCAGCAGCCAAGTAGACAGAGACAACACTGAAGCTTTCTTT,CASSQVDRDNTEAFF
TRBV18,few,.,TRBJ1-4,TGTGCCAGCTCACCAAGCCGGGGATATGCCCTCACAACTAATGAAAAACTGTTTTTT,CASSPSRGYALTTNEKLFF
TRBV6-5,.,.,TRBJ1-6,TGTGCCAGCAGTTACTTGCCGAGCTCCTATAATTCACCCCTCCACTTT,CASSYLPSSYNSPLHF
TRBV28,.,TRBD1,TRBJ1-5,TGTGCCAGCAGTCCCGGGGGGGACAGCTGGATCATGGGCGGTCAGCCCCAGCATTTT,CASSPGGDSWIMGGQPQHF
TRBV4-3,.,.,TRBJ2-7,TGCGCCAGCAGCCAAGATATGGCCCGCGGGGAGTCCTACGAGCAGTACTTC,CASSQDMARGESYEQYF
TRBV6-1,.,TRBD2,TRBJ2-1,TGTGCCAGCAGTGAAGGGCTAGCGGGCCTCAATGAGCAGTTCTTC,CASSEGLAGLNEQFF
TRBV6-6,.,.,TRBJ2-7,TGTGCCAGCAGGTGGACTTCCGAGCAGTACTTC,CASRWTSEQYF
TRBV4-3,once,.,TRBJ2-1,TGCGCCAGCAGCCAAAGGCAGGGAAAGGATGAGCAGTTCTTC,CASSQRQGKDEQFF
TRBV7-9,.,.,TRBJ2-3,TGTGCCAGCAGCTCCCGGGGGGCAACAGATACGCAGTATTTT,CASSSRGATDTQYF
TRBV10-3,.,.,TRBJ2-2,TGTGCCATCAGTTCAGACGGGACCGGGGAGCTGTTTTTT,CAISSDGTGELFF
TRBV19,.,TRBD1,TRBJ2-7,TGTGCCAGTAGTATGAGTTCTACTACGTTGTGGGGACAGGGGCGCGACGAGCAGTACTTC,CASSMSSTTLWGQGRDEQYF
TRBV5-1,.,.,TRBJ2-2,TGCGCCAGCAGCTCGGGACAAGACACCGGGGAGCTGTTTTTT,CASSSGQDTGELFF
TRBV10-1,.,.,TRBJ2-5,TGCGCCAGCAGTTCGGACAGTCACCAAGAGACCCAGTACTTC,CASSSDSHQETQYF
TRBV7-2,few,TRBD2,TRBJ2-3,TGTGCCAGCAGCTTAGACAGCGGGGGGACAGATACGCAGTATTTT,CASSLDSGGTDTQYF
TRBV7-2,.,TRBD2,TRBJ2-1,TGTGCCAGCAGTCGACTAGCGGGGGTTAATGAGCAGTTCTTC,CASSRLAGVNEQFF
TRBV5-1,.,.,TRBJ2-5,TGCGCCAGCAGCTTGCAGGGGCAAGAGACCCAGTACTTC,CASSLQGQETQYF
TRBV29-1,few,.,TRBJ2-1,TGCAGCGTTGAAGTCCTCAGGAATGAGCAGTTCTTC,CSVEVLRNEQFF
TRBV9,.,TRBD2,TRBJ2-5,TGTGCCAGCAGCGTAGGTATTCTAGCGGGGTCGGAGACCCAGTACTTC,CASSVGILAGSETQYF
TRBV6-5,.,.,TRBJ2-1,TGTGCCAGCAGGCCGGGCGTAGCGAACAATGAGCAGTTCTTC,CASRPGVANNEQFF
TRBV7-2,.,.,TRBJ2-7,TGTGCCAGCAGCTCCGACTTTTCCTACGAGCAGTACTTC,CASSSDFSYEQYF
TRBV10-3,.,TRBD2,TRBJ2-5,TGTGCCATCGGGACTAGCGGGCCCCAAGAGACCCAGTACTTC,CAIGTSGPQETQYF
TRBV19,.,TRBD2,TRBJ2-7,TGTGCCAGTAGTCCCGCGGCGGGAGTTTATGAGCAGTACTTC,CASSPAAGVYEQYF